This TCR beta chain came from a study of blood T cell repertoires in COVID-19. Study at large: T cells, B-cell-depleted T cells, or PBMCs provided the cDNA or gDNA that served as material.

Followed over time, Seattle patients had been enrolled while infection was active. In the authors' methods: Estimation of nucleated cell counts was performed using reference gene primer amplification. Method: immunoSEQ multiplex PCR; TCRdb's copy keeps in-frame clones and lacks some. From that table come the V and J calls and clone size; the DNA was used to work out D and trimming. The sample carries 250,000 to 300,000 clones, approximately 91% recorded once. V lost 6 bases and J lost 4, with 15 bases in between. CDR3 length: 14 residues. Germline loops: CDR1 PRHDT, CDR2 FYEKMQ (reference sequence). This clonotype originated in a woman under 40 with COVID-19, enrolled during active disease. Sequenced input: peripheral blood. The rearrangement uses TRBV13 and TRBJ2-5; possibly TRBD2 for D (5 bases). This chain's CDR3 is CASSSSSSPETQYF. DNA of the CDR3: TGTGCCAGCAGTTCCTCTAGCAGCCCAGAGACCCAGTACTTC.